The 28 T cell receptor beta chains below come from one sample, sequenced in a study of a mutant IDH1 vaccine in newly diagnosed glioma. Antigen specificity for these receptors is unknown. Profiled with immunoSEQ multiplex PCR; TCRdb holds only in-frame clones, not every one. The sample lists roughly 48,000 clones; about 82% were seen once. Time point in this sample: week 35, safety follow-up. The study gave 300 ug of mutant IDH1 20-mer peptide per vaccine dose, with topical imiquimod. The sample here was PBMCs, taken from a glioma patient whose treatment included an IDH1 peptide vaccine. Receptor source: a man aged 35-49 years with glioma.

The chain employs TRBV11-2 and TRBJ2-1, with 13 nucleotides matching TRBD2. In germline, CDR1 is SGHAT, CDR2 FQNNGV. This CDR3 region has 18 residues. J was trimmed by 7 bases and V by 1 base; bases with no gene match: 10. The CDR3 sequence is CASSLGPLLAGGRNEQFF. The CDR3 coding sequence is TGTGCCAGCAGCTTAGGGCCACTACTAGCGGGAGGGAGGAATGAGCAGTTCTTC.

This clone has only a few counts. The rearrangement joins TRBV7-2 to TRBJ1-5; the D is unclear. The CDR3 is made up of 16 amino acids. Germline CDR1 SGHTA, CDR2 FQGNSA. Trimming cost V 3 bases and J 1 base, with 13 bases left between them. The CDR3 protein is CASSFGILGSNQPQHF. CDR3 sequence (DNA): TGTGCCAGCAGCTTCGGGATTCTTGGGAGCAATCAGCCCCAGCATTTT.

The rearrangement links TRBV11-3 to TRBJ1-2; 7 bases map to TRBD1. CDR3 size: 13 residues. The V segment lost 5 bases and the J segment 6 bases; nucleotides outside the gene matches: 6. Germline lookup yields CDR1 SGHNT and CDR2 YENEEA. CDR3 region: CASSPDRDDGYTF. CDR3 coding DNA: TGTGCCAGCAGCCCAGACAGGGACGATGGCTACACCTTC.

DNA of the CDR3: TGCGCCAGCAGCTCTAGCGGTAGCTCCTACGAGCAGTACTTC. It specifies CASSSSGSSYEQYF. The rearrangement uses TRBV5-1 and TRBJ2-7; 7 nucleotides line up with TRBD2. The V gene's germline CDR1 is SGHRS and CDR2 YFSETQ. The CDR3 totals 14 residues. V was pared by 3 bases and J by 0 bases, with 3 bases of the junction left unmatched.

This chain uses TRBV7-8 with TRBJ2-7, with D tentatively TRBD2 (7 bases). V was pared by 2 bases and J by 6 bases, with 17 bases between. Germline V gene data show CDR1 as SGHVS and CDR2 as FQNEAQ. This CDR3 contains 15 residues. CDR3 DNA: TGTGCCAGCAGCTTATTGGGGGGGCTAAGCGGCGAGCAGTACGTC. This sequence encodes CASSLLGGLSGEQYV.

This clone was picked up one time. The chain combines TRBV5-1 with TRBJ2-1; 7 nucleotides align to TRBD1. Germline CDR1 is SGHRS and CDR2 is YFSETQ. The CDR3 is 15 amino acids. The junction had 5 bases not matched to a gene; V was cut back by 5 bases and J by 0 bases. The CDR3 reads CASRFDRASYNEQFF. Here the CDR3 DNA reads TGCGCCAGCAGATTTGACAGGGCCTCCTACAATGAGCAGTTCTTC.

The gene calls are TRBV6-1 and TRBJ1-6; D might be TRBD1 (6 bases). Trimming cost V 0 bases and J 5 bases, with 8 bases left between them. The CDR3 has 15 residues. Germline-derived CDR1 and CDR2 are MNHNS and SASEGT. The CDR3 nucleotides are TGTGCCAGCAGTGAAGCCGGGACAAATAATTCACCCCTCCACTTT. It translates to CASSEAGTNNSPLHF.

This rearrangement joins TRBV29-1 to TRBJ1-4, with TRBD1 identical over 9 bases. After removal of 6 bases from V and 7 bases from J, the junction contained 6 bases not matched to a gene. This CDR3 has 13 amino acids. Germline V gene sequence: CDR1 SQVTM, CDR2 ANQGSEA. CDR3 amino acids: CSVSWDRAEKLFF. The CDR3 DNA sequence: TGCAGCGTATCCTGGGACAGGGCTGAAAAACTGTTTTTT. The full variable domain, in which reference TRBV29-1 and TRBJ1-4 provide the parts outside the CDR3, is SAVISQKPSRDICQRGTSLTIQCQVDSQVTMMFWYRQQPGQSLTLIATANQGSEATYESGFVIDKFPISRPNLTFSTLTVSNMSPEDSSIYLCSVSWDRAEKLFFGSGTQLSVL.

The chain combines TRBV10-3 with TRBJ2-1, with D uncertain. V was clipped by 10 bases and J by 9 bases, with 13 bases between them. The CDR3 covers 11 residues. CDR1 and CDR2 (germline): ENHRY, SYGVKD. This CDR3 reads CANGPGIEQFF. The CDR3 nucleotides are TGTGCCAACGGACCCGGTATTGAGCAGTTCTTC.

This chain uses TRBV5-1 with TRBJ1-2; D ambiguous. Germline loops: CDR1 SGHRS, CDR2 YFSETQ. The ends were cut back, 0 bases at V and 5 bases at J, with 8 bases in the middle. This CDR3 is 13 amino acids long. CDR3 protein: CASSLDPRYGYTF. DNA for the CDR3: TGCGCCAGCAGCTTGGACCCTAGATATGGCTACACCTTC. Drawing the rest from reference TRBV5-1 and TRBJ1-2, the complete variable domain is KAGVTQTPRYLIKTRGQQVTLSCSPISGHRSVSWYQQTPGQGLQFLFEYFSETQRNKGNFPGRFSGRQFSNSRSEMNVSTLELGDSALYLCASSLDPRYGYTFGSGTRLTVV.

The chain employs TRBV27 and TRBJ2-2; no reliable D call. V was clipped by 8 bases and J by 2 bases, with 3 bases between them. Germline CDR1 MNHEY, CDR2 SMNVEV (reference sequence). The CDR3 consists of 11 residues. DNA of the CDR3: TGTGCCAGCGGTAACACCGGGGAGCTGTTTTTT. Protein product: CASGNTGELFF.

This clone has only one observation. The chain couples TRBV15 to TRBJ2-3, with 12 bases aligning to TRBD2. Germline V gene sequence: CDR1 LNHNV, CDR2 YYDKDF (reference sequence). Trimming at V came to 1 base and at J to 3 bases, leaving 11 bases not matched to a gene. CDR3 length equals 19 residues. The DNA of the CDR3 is TGTGCCACCAGCAGAGGGGCTAGCGGGAGGGCCTTCGCGACAGATACGCAGTATTTT. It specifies CATSRGASGRAFATDTQYF. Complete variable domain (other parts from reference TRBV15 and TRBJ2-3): DAMVIQNPRYQVTQFGKPVTLSCSQTLNHNVMYWYQQKSSQAPKLLFHYYDKDFNNEADTPDNFQSRRPNTSFCFLDIRSPGLGDTAMYLCATSRGASGRAFATDTQYFGPGTRLTVL.

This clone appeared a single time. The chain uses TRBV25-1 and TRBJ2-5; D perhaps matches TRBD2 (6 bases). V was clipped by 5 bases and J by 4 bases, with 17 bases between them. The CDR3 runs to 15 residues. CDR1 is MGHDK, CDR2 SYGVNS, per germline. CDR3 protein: CASSTPRRAGETQYF. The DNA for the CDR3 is TGTGCCAGCAGTACCCCCCGGAGGGCTGGAGAGACCCAGTACTTC.

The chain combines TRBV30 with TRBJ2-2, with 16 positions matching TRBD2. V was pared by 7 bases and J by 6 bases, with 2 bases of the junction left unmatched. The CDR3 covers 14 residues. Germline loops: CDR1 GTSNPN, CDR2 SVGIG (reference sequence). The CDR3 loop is CALGLAGGAGELFF. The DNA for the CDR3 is TGTGCCTTGGGACTAGCGGGAGGGGCCGGGGAGCTGTTTTTT.

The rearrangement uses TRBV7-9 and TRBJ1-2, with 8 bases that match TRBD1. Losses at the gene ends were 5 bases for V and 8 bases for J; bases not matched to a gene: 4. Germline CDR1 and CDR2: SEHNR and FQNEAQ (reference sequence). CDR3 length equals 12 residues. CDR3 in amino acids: CASSLRTGGYTF. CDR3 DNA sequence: TGTGCCAGCAGCCTACGGACAGGGGGCTACACCTTC.

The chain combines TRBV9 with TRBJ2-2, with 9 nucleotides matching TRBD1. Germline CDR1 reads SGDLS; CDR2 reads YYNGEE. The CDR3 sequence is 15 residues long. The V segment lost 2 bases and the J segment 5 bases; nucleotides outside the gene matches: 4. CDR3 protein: CASSVGQGRTGELFF. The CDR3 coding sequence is TGTGCCAGCAGCGTGGGACAGGGTAGGACCGGGGAGCTGTTTTTT.

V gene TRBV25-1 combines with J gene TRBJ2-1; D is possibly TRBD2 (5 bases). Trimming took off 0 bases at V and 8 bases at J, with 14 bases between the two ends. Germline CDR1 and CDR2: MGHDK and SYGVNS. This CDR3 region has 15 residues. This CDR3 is CASSEYAVGGDEQFF. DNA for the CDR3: TGTGCCAGCAGTGAATACGCGGTCGGAGGCGATGAGCAGTTCTTC.

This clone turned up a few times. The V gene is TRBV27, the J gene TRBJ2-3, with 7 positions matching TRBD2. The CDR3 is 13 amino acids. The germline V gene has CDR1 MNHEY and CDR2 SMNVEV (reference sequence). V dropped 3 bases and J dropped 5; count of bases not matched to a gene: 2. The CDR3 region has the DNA TGTGCCAGCAGTTTCTGGGAGGGAGATACGCAGTATTTT. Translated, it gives CASSFWEGDTQYF.

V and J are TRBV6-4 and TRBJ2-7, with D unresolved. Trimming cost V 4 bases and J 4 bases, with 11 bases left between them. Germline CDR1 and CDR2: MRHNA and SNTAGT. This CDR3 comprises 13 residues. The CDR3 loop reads CASSVGPRYEQYV. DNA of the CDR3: TGTGCCAGCAGTGTAGGACCTAGATACGAGCAGTACGTC.

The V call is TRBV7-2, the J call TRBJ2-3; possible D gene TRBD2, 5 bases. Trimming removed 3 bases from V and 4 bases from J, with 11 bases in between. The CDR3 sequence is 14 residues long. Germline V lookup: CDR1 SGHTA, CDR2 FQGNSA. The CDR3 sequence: CASSFTMEADTQYF. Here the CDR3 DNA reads TGTGCCAGCAGCTTTACTATGGAGGCAGATACGCAGTATTTT. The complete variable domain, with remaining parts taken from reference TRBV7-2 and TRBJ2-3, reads GAGVSQSPSNKVTEKGKDVELRCDPISGHTALYWYRQSLGQGLEFLIYFQGNSAPDKSGLPSDRFSAERTGGSVSTLTIQRTQQEDSAVYLCASSFTMEADTQYFGPGTRLTVL.

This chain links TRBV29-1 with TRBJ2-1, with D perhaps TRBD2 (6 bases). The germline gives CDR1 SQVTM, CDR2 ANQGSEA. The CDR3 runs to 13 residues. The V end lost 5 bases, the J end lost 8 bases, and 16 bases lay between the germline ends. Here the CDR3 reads CSVSRGGGYEQFF. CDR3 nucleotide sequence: TGCAGCGTTAGCCGCGGAGGAGGGTATGAGCAGTTCTTC.

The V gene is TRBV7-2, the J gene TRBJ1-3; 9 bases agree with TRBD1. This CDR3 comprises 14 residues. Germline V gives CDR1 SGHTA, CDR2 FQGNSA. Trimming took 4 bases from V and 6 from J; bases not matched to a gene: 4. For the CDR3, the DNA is TGTGCCAGCAGCTCCGGGACAGGGAAAAACACCATATATTTT. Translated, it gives CASSSGTGKNTIYF.

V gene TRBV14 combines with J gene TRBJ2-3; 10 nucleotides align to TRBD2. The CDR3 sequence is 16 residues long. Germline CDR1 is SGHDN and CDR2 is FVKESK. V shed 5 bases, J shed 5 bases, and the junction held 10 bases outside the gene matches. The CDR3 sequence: CASSEGLALLLDTQYF. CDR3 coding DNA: TGTGCCAGCAGCGAGGGACTAGCGTTATTGCTAGATACGCAGTATTTT.

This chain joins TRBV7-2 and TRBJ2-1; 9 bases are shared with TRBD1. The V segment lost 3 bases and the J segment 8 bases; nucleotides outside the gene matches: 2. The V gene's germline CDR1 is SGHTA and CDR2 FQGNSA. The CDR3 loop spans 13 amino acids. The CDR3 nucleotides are TGTGCCAGCAGCTTCACAGGGGGCGATGAGCAGTTCTTC. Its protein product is CASSFTGGDEQFF.

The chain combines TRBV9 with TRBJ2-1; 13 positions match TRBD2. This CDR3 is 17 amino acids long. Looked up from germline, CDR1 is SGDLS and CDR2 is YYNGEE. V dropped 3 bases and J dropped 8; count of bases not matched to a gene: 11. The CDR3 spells CASSDPGLAGPEDEQFF. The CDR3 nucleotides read TGTGCCAGCAGCGATCCGGGACTAGCGGGGCCGGAGGATGAGCAGTTCTTC.

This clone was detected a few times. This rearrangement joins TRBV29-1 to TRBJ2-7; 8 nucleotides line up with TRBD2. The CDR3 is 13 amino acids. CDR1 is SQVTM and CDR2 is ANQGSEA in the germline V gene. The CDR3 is CSSTSGSRGEQYF. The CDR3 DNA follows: TGCAGTTCTACTAGCGGCAGTAGGGGGGAGCAGTACTTC.

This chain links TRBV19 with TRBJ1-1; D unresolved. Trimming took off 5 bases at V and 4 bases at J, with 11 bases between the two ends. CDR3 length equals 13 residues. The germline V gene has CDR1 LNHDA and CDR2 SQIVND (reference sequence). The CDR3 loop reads CASSGQMGTEAFF. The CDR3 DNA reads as TGTGCCAGTAGTGGCCAGATGGGCACTGAAGCTTTCTTT.

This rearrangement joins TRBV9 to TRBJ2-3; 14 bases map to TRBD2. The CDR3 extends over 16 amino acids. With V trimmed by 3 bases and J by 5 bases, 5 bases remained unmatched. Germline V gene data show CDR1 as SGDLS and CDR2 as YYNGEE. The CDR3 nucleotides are TGTGCCAGCAGCGCGACTAGCGGGAGGGCGGGAGATACGCAGTATTTT. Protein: CASSATSGRAGDTQYF.